Below are 26 T cell receptor beta chains sequenced from a single sample in a study of regulatory T cells in long-lasting Graves disease. Arm-PCR of CDR3 regions and iRepertoire HTBI primers were the basis on which TCR beta libraries were built. TCRdb analysed the multiplex PCR reads with MiXCR anew, one entry per CDR3 protein. Of roughly 610,000 distinct CDR3 sequences in the sample, about 16% were seen once. Time point indicated: newly diagnosed GD, antithyroid drugs for less than 3 months. RNA from PBMCs was the source of the TCR library. The data were also submitted as part of a second study, on T cells in Graves' hyperthyroidism and ophthalmopathy.

Specimen: peripheral blood mononuclear cells (PBMCs), collected at new diagnosis, from a patient treated with antithyroid drugs. The receptors were sampled from a man aged 18 to 30 with Graves disease.

Turning to this clonotype: Being one base from a much bigger clone, this may be a read error. The V gene is TRBV12-3 or TRBV12-4, the J gene TRBJ2-5; D may correspond to TRBD1 or TRBD2 (5 bases each). The CDR3 is made up of 14 amino acids. This chain's CDR3 is CASSSGTRVNEQSF. The DNA for the CDR3 is TGTGCCAGCAGTTCCGGGACCAGAGTCAATGAGCAGTCCTTC.

Many counts were recorded for this clonotype. The chain employs TRBV6-5 and TRBJ2-1; 12 positions match TRBD2. Trimming at V came to 2 bases and at J to 5 bases, leaving 4 bases not matched to a gene. CDR3 length: 16 amino acids. The germline V gene has CDR1 MNHEY and CDR2 SVGAGI. The CDR3 DNA is TGTGCCAGCAGTTACGGACTAGCGGGATCGAACAATGAGCAGTTCTTC. Translation gives CASSYGLAGSNNEQFF.

The gene calls are TRBV30 and TRBJ1-2; D is possibly TRBD1 (6 bases). The CDR3 contains 12 residues. Trimming pared 4 bases from V and 4 bases from J, leaving 10 bases between. CDR1 GTSNPN and CDR2 SVGIG come from the germline V gene (reference sequence). The CDR3 reads CAWKNRAYGYTF. Written as DNA, the CDR3 is TGTGCCTGGAAGAACAGGGCCTATGGCTACACCTTC.

This clonotype has at least ten counts. V gene TRBV2 combines with J gene TRBJ2-1; D remains ambiguous. This CDR3 comprises 13 residues. Germline CDR1 and CDR2: SNHLY and FYNNEI. V was clipped by 10 bases and J by 0 bases, with 10 bases between them. CDR3 DNA: TGTGCCACCCTCGAGAGCTCCTACAATGAGCAGTTCTTC. This sequence encodes CATLESSYNEQFF.

V and J are TRBV27 and TRBJ1-2; D remains unclear. Germline values: CDR1 MNHEY, CDR2 SMNVEV (reference sequence). V dropped 0 bases and J dropped 0 bases, with 14 bases sitting between them. This CDR3 is 17 amino acids long. The CDR3 DNA reads as TGTGCCAGCAGTTTATCCGTAGGGAACTCCCCTAACTATGGCTACACCTTC. Protein: CASSLSVGNSPNYGYTF.

This chain joins TRBV19 and TRBJ2-7; 8 bases are a match to TRBD1. The CDR3 sequence is 15 residues long. V gave up 5 bases and J gave up 6 bases; unmatched junction bases: 12. The germline gives CDR1 LNHDA, CDR2 SQIVND (reference sequence). The CDR3: CASSPVRQGMGEQYF. CDR3 bases: TGTGCCAGTAGTCCGGTTCGACAGGGGATGGGCGAGCAGTACTTC.

The gene calls are TRBV5-6 and TRBJ2-7; D unresolved. Germline V gene sequence: CDR1 SGHDT, CDR2 YYEEEE. V was pared by 5 bases and J by 0 bases, with 12 bases between. The CDR3 has 14 residues. The CDR3 is CASRKGFTSYEQYF. Written as DNA, the CDR3 is TGTGCCAGCAGAAAGGGATTTACCTCCTACGAGCAGTACTTC.

This clonotype was detected many times. The rearrangement joins TRBV12-3 or TRBV12-4 to TRBJ2-1, with unresolved D. CDR3 length: 14 residues. Trimming left V 1 base short and J 4 bases short, with 8 bases between. The CDR3 sequence is CASSLETEYNEQFF. Here the CDR3 DNA reads TGTGCCAGCAGTTTAGAGACCGAGTACAATGAGCAGTTCTTC.

This clonotype came up once. The rearrangement links TRBV19 to TRBJ2-5; the D is unclear. The CDR3 is 13 amino acids. Per germline, CDR1 LNHDA and CDR2 SQIVND (reference sequence). Trimming left V 3 bases short and J 0 bases short, with 5 bases between. The CDR3 is CASSMMYQETQYF. The CDR3 DNA reads as TGTGCCAGTAGTATGATGTACCAAGAGACCCAGTACTTC.

This chain joins TRBV2 and TRBJ2-3; TRBD2 aligns across 12 bases. The germline gives CDR1 SNHLY, CDR2 FYNNEI. J was trimmed by 1 base and V by 11 bases; bases with no gene match: 16. CDR3 length: 18 residues. As DNA, the CDR3 is TGTGCCGTCCCCGCGTCTAGCGGGAGGGCCCTGGGCACAGATACGCAGTATTTT. Translating it yields CAVPASSGRALGTDTQYF.

This clonotype was picked up many times. This chain links TRBV7-9 with TRBJ2-1; 16 positions match TRBD2. CDR3 size: 19 residues. J gave up 5 bases and V 5 bases, and 12 bases lay outside the gene matches. Germline V gene lookup returns CDR1 SEHNR and CDR2 FQNEAQ (reference sequence). The chain's CDR3 is CASSNYGTSGRASHNEQFF. The CDR3 coding sequence is TGTGCCAGCAGCAACTACGGGACTAGCGGGAGGGCTTCCCACAATGAGCAGTTCTTC.

This chain connects TRBV19 to TRBJ2-1, with TRBD2 as a possible D gene (6 bases). CDR3 size: 16 residues. V lost 3 bases and J lost 9, with 21 bases in between. Germline V gene sequence: CDR1 LNHDA, CDR2 SQIVND (reference sequence). The CDR3 region is CASSIGGMAGLSEQFF. The CDR3 DNA reads TGTGCCAGTAGTATTGGGGGGATGGCGGGCCTCAGTGAGCAGTTCTTC.

The rearrangement joins TRBV19 to TRBJ1-5; D is possibly TRBD1 (5 bases). V lost 7 bases and J lost 6, with 22 bases in between. The CDR3 spans 16 residues. The V gene's germline CDR1 is LNHDA and CDR2 SQIVND (reference sequence). CDR3: CASTVIRQGIGQPQHF. The DNA for the CDR3 is TGTGCCAGTACTGTCATCCGCCAGGGTATTGGTCAGCCCCAGCATTTT.

This clonotype came up many times. The chain combines TRBV5-1 with TRBJ2-1; D is perhaps TRBD2 (6 bases). Germline CDR1 SGHRS, CDR2 YFSETQ. The CDR3 is 18 amino acids. V lost 4 bases to trimming and J lost 7 bases, with 27 bases between them. The CDR3 DNA reads as TGCGCCAGCAGCACTACCGGGAGCCTCTTTAGCACTCATAATGAGCAGTTCTTC. Protein sequence: CASSTTGSLFSTHNEQFF.

In this sample, this clonotype turned up many times. The rearrangement links TRBV12-3 or TRBV12-4 to TRBJ2-3; D is unclear. Between the trimmed V and J ends, which lost 5 bases and 2 bases, there was a span of 14 bases. The CDR3 consists of 15 residues. The CDR3 DNA sequence: TGTGCCAGCAGTCCAAAGGACGGACCCACAGATACGCAGTATTTT. Translation: CASSPKDGPTDTQYF.

This clonotype was detected many times. V gene TRBV7-9 combines with J gene TRBJ2-7; 11 nucleotides match TRBD1. There are 14 residues in the CDR3. CDR1 and CDR2 (germline): SEHNR, FQNEAQ (reference sequence). V shed 3 bases and J 6 bases; nucleotides not matched to a gene: 4. The CDR3 DNA reads as TGTGCCAGCAGCTTGGGGGGGACAGGGGGCGAGCAGTACTTC. Amino acids: CASSLGGTGGEQYF.

This chain links TRBV6-1 with TRBJ1-1; no firm D call. V lost 4 bases to trimming and J lost 4 bases, with 10 bases between them. The germline V gene encodes CDR1 MNHNS and CDR2 SASEGT. The CDR3 is 13 residues long. The CDR3 coding sequence is TGTGCCAGCAGTGTGGAGCAGAGCACTGAAGCTTTCTTT. It translates to CASSVEQSTEAFF.

The J gene is TRBJ2-1, the V gene TRBV29-1; D is uncertain. V was pared by 4 bases and J by 3 bases, with 7 bases between. The CDR3 contains 12 residues. CDR1 is SQVTM, CDR2 ANQGSEA, per germline. In nucleotides, the CDR3 is TGCAGCGTTGCGCACAGCTACAATGAGCAGTTCTTC. Its translation is CSVAHSYNEQFF.

This clonotype was detected a few times. The chain couples TRBV5-5 to TRBJ2-2, with D possibly TRBD1 on 6 matching bases. Trimming took 1 base from V and 3 from J, leaving 13 bases between them. Germline CDR1 SGHKS, CDR2 YYEKEE (reference sequence). The CDR3 has 16 residues. The DNA for the CDR3 is TGTGCCAGCAGCTTGTTTGAGCAGGGGTACACCGGGGAGCTGTTTTTT. Encoded protein: CASSLFEQGYTGELFF.

This clonotype showed up just a few times. The chain is built from TRBV10-3 and TRBJ2-1; 7 nucleotides agree with TRBD2. This CDR3 contains 15 residues. V shed 6 bases and J 2 bases; nucleotides not matched to a gene: 7. Per the germline V gene, CDR1 is ENHRY and CDR2 is SYGVKD. The CDR3 DNA is TGTGCCATCAGCAAGACTAGCAGGGCCTACAATGAGCAGTTCTTC. It translates to CAISKTSRAYNEQFF.

In its sample, this clonotype was seen a few times. The chain recombines TRBV7-9 with TRBJ2-7; D gene unclear. CDR3 size: 13 residues. Between the trimmed V and J ends, which lost 2 bases and 6 bases, there was a span of 11 bases. CDR1 SEHNR and CDR2 FQNEAQ come from the germline V gene (reference sequence). The CDR3 here is CASSLNLDLEQYF. CDR3 coding DNA: TGTGCCAGCAGCTTAAATCTGGACCTCGAGCAGTACTTC.

The gene calls are TRBV5-5 and TRBJ1-6; D not resolved. Trimming removed 3 bases from V and 3 bases from J, with 13 bases in between. In germline, CDR1 is SGHKS, CDR2 YYEKEE (reference sequence). CDR3 length equals 16 residues. In DNA form, the CDR3 reads TGTGCCAGCAGCTCCCCTGGGAGCTACTATAATTCACCCCTCCACTTT. It codes for CASSSPGSYYNSPLHF. The full variable domain, its missing parts supplied by reference TRBV5-5 and TRBJ1-6, is DAGVTQSPTHLIKTRGQQVTLRCSPISGHKSVSWYQQVLGQGPQFIFQYYEKEERGRGNFPDRFSARQFPNYSSELNVNALLLGDSALYLCASSSPGSYYNSPLHFGNGTRLTVT.

This clonotype was detected ten times or more. The chain joins TRBV29-1 to TRBJ2-7; D might be TRBD1 or TRBD2, each matching 5 bases. The CDR3 sequence is 12 residues long. The V gene's germline CDR1 is SQVTM and CDR2 ANQGSEA. The V and J ends lost 7 bases and 0 bases respectively, with 10 bases between them. CDR3 nucleotides: TGCAGCGCCCGGGACGCCTCCTACGAGCAGTACTTC. It encodes CSARDASYEQYF.

On this clonotype itself: Possible read error: a much larger clone is one base away. V is TRBV10-3 and J is TRBJ2-7, with unresolved D. In germline, CDR1 is ENHRY, CDR2 SYGVKD. CDR3 length equals 11 residues. Trimming took off 6 bases at V and 1 base at J, with 4 bases between the two ends. In DNA, the CDR3 is TGTGCCATCAGGGATTCCTACGAGCAGTACTTC. Translation gives CAIRDSYEQYF.

This clonotype was recorded a few times. The chain combines TRBV6-1 with TRBJ2-7, with D maybe TRBD1 (6 bases). CDR3 length: 15 amino acids. Trimming cost V 3 bases and J 2 bases, with 14 bases left between them. Germline V gives CDR1 MNHNS, CDR2 SASEGT. In nucleotides, the CDR3 is TGTGCCAGCAGTGAGGGGGCGGCGGGCCCCTACGAGCAGTACTTC. It translates to CASSEGAAGPYEQYF.

The rearrangement joins TRBV5-4 to TRBJ2-2, with TRBD1 matching 7 bases. The CDR3 spans 15 residues. In germline, CDR1 is SGHNT, CDR2 YYREEE (reference sequence). V was clipped by 3 bases and J by 6 bases; unmatched bases: 8. The CDR3 nucleotides are TGTGCCAGCAGCTCCCGGGACAGCGGACCCGGGGAGCTGTTTTTT. Translating gives CASSSRDSGPGELFF.